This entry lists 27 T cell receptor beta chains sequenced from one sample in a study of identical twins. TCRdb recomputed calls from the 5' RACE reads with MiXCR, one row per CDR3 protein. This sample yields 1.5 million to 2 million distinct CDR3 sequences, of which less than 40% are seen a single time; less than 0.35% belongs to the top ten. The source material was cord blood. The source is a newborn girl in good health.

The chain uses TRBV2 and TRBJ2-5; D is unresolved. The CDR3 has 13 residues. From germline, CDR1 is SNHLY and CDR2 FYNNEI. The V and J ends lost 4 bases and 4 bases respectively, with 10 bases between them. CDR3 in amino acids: CASSGGPRETQYF. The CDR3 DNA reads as TGTGCCAGCAGTGGAGGACCTCGAGAGACCCAGTACTTC.

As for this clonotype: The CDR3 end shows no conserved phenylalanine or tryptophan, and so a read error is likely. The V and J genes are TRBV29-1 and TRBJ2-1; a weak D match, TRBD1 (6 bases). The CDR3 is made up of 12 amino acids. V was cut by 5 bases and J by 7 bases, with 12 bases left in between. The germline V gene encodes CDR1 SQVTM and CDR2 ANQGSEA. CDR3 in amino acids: CSVPEGGNEQFS. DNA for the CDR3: TGCAGCGTTCCCGAAGGGGGAAATGAGCAGTTCTCC.

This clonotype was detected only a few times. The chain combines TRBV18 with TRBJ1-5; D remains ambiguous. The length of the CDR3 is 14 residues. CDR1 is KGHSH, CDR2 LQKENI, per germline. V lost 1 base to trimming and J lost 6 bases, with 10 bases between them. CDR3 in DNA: TGTGCCAGCTCACCACAAATGGACTTTCAGCCCCAGCATTTT. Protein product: CASSPQMDFQPQHF.

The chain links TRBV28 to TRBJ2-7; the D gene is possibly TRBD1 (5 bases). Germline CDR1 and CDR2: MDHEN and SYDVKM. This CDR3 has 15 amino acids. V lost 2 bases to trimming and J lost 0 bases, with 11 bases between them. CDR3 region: CASSLLRVNSYEQYF. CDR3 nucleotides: TGTGCCAGCAGTTTACTCAGGGTAAACTCCTACGAGCAGTACTTC.

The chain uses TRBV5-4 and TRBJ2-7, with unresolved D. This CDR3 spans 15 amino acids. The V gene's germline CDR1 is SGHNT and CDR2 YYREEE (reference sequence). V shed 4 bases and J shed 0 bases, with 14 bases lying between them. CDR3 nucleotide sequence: TGTGCCAGCAGCCCTGCGCCCTCAAGCTCCTACGAGCAGTACTTC. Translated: CASSPAPSSSYEQYF.

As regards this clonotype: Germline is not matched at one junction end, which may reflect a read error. CDR3 sequence: CAGSLVSGLVSEEQYF. In nucleotides, the CDR3 is TGTGCCGGCAGCTTAGTATCGGGACTAGTGTCGGAAGAGCAGTACTTC. This chain uses TRBV7-2 with TRBJ2-7; 8 nucleotides align to TRBD2. CDR3 length: 16 residues. Germline values: CDR1 SGHTA, CDR2 FQGNSA. The entire variable domain, with the rest obtained from reference TRBV7-2 and TRBJ2-7, is as follows: GAGVSQSPSNKVTEKGKDVELRCDPISGHTALYWYRQSLGQGLEFLIYFQGNSAPDKSGLPSDRFSAERTGGSVSTLTIQRTQQEDSAVYLCAGSLVSGLVSEEQYFGPGTRLTVT.

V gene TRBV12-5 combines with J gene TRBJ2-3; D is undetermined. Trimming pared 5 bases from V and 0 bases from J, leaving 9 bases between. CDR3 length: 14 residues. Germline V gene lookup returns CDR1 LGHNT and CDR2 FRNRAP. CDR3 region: CASGKGSSTDTQYF. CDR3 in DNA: TGTGCTAGTGGTAAGGGCTCTAGCACAGATACGCAGTATTTT.

The CDR3 nucleotides are TGCAGTGCTACGACCCTCGGGGGGGACTATGGCTACACCTTC. This gives the protein CSATTLGGDYGYTF. The rearrangement links TRBV20-1 to TRBJ1-2, with D possibly being TRBD1 (5 bases). Trimming took 4 bases from V and 3 from J, leaving 15 bases between them. This CDR3 spans 14 amino acids. The germline CDR1 and CDR2 sequences are DFQATT and SNEGSKA (reference sequence).

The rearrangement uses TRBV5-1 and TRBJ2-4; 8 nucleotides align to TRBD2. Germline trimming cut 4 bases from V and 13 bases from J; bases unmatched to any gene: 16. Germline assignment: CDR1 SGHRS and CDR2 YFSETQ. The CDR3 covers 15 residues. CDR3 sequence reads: CASSPTPRTSYQQYF. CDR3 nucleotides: TGCGCCAGCAGCCCGACTCCGCGGACTAGCTACCAGCAGTACTTC.

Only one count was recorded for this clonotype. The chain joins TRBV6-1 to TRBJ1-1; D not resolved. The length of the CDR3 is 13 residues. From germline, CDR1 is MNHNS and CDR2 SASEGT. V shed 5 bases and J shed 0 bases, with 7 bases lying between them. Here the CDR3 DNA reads TGTGCCAGCAGTAAACGGATGAACACTGAAGCTTTCTTT. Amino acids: CASSKRMNTEAFF.

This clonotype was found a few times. The CDR3 DNA sequence: TGTGCCAGCAGTTTCGCCATCGGCGGGATCTTAGACGAGCAGTTCTTC. The encoded protein is CASSFAIGGILDEQFF. V gene TRBV12-3 or TRBV12-4 combines with J gene TRBJ2-1; a weak D match, TRBD2 (6 bases). V lost 3 bases to trimming and J lost 10 bases, with 22 bases between them. CDR3 size: 16 residues.

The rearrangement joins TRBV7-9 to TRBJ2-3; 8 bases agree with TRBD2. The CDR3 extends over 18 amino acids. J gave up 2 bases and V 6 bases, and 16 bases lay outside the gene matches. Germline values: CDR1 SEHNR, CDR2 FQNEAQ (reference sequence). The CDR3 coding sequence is TGTGCCAGCAGTTCTACCCCGCGAGTAGCGGGATTCACAGATACGCAGTATTTT. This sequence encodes CASSSTPRVAGFTDTQYF.

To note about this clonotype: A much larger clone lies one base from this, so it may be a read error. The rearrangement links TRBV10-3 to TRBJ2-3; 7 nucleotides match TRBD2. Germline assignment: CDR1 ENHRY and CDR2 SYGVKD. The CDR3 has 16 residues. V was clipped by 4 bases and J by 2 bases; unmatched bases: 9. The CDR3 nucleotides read TGTGCCATCAGTGGGAGCGGGACCCAGTTCACAGATACGCAGTATTTT. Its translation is CAISGSGTQFTDTQYF.

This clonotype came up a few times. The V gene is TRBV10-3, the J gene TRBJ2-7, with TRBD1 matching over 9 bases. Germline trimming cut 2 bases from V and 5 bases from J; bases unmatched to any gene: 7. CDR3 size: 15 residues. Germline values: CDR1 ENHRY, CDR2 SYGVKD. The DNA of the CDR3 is TGTGCCATCAGTGAGGGAAGGGACAGGGCCGACGAGCAGTACTTC. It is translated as CAISEGRDRADEQYF.

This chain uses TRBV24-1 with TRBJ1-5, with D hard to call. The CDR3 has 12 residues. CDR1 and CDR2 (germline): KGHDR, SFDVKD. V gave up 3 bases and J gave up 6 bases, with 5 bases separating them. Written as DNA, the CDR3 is TGTGCCACCAGTGATACGGGTCAGCCCCAGCATTTT. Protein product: CATSDTGQPQHF.

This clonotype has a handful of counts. This CDR3 reads CSVEGVIAGTNEQFF. In nucleotides, the CDR3 is TGCAGCGTTGAAGGGGTGATAGCGGGGACCAATGAGCAGTTCTTC. The V gene is TRBV29-1, the J gene TRBJ2-1; 8 nucleotides line up with TRBD2. The CDR3 sequence is 15 residues long. J lost 6 bases, V lost 1 base, and 8 bases had no gene match. Germline CDR1 SQVTM, CDR2 ANQGSEA.

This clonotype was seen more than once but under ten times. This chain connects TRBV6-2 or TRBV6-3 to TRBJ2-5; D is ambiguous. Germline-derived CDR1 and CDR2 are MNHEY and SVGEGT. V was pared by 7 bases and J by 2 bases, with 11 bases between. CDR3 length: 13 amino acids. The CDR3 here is CASTQRRQETQYF. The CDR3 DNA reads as TGTGCCAGCACTCAAAGGCGTCAAGAGACCCAGTACTTC.

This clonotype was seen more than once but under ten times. The CDR3 is CASSQNRFTEAFF. The CDR3 DNA reads as TGTGCCAGCAGCCAAAACAGGTTCACTGAAGCTTTCTTT. The V and J genes are TRBV7-9 and TRBJ1-1, with a possible D match to TRBD1 (5 bases). Between the trimmed V and J ends, which lost 5 bases and 4 bases, there was a span of 11 bases. In germline, CDR1 is SEHNR, CDR2 FQNEAQ (reference sequence). CDR3 length equals 13 residues.

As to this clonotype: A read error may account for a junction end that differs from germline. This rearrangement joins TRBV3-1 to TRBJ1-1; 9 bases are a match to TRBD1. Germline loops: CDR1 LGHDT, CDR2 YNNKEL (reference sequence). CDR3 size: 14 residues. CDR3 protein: CSSSQGTGITEAFF. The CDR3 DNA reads TGTTCCAGCAGCCAAGGGACAGGGATCACTGAAGCTTTCTTT.

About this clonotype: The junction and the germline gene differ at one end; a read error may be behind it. CDR3 nucleotide sequence: TGTGCTAGCAGTTCCAGATCCCCGACTAGCGGGAACCAAGAGACCCAGTACTTC. Translated: CASSSRSPTSGNQETQYF. The chain employs TRBV7-7 and TRBJ2-5; 11 bases fit TRBD2. This CDR3 region has 18 residues. Germline loops: CDR1 SSHAT, CDR2 FNYEAQ (reference sequence).

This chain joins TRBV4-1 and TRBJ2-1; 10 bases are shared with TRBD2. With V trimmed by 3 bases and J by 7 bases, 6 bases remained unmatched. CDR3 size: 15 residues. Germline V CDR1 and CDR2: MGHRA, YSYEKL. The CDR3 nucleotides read TGCGCCAGCAGCCAGCCACTAGCGGGGAGAAATGAGCAGTTCTTC. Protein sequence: CASSQPLAGRNEQFF.

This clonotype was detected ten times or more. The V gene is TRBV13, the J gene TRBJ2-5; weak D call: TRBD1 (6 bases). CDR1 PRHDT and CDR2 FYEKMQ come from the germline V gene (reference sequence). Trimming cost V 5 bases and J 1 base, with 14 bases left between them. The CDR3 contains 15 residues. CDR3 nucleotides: TGTGCCAGCAGCCTGACAGGAGAATTCCAAGAGACCCAGTACTTC. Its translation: CASSLTGEFQETQYF. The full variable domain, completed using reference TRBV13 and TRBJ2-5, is AAGVIQSPRHLIKEKRETATLKCYPIPRHDTVYWYQQGPGQDPQFLISFYEKMQSDKGSIPDRFSAQQFSDYHSELNMSSLELGDSALYFCASSLTGEFQETQYFGPGTRLLVL.

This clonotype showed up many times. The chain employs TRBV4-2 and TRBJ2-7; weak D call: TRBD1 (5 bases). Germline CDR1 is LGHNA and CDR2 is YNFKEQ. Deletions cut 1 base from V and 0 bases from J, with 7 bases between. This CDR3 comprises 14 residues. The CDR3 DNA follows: TGTGCCAGCAGCCAAGTAGACAGCTCCTACGAGCAGTACTTC. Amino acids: CASSQVDSSYEQYF.

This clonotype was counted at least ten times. The CDR3 DNA reads as TGTGCCAGCAGCCAAGCCATCCTAGCAGGGAATTACAATGAGCAGTTCTTC. This codes for CASSQAILAGNYNEQFF. The rearrangement uses TRBV3-1 and TRBJ2-1; D might be TRBD1 or TRBD2, each matching 5 bases. CDR1 and CDR2 (germline): LGHDT, YNNKEL (reference sequence). The CDR3 sequence is 17 residues long. V shed 1 base and J shed 4 bases, with 17 bases lying between them.

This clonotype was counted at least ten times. The chain's CDR3 is CSARTSAETQYF. CDR3 coding DNA: TGCAGTGCTCGGACTAGCGCAGAGACCCAGTACTTC. The V gene is TRBV20-1, the J gene TRBJ2-5; 9 bases match TRBD2. Germline V gene sequence: CDR1 DFQATT, CDR2 SNEGSKA (reference sequence). The CDR3 is 12 residues long. V was pared by 5 bases and J by 4 bases, with 2 bases of the junction left unmatched.

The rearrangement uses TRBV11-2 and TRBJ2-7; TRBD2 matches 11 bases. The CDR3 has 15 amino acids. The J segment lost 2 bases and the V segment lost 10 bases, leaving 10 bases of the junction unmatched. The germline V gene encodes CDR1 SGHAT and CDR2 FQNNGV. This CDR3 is CANTSGTSGPYEQYF. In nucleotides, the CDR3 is TGTGCCAACACTTCGGGGACTAGCGGTCCCTACGAGCAGTACTTC.

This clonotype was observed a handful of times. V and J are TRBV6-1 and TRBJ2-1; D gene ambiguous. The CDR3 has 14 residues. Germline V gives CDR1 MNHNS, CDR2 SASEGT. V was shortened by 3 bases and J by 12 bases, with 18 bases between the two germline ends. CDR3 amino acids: CASSDRLRSKGQFF. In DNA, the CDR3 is TGTGCCAGCAGTGACAGGTTGAGGAGTAAGGGGCAGTTCTTC.